Listed below are T cell receptor beta chains from one sample, sequenced in a study of chemoradiotherapy in HPV16-positive cancers. Measured with immunoSEQ multiplex PCR; TCRdb has only the in-frame clones, and not every one. Of tens of thousands of clones in the sample, about 88% were seen once. Sequencing used blood, obtained from a patient who underwent chemoradiotherapy. The receptors derive from a human donor with HPV-associated anogenital cancer. Both conserved end residues are part of each CDR3. The D gene is left open where the match is weak. Rows may omit the clone size; those that give it use once, few, many or a size class.

CDR3: CASSPPGVFGEQYF
DNA: TGCGCCAGCAGCCCTCCCGGGGTTTTTGGCGAGCAGTACTTC
V: TRBV4-1
D: -
size: -
length: 14
J: TRBJ2-7

CDR3: CASSTEGGYGYTF
DNA: TGTGCCAGTAGCACAGAGGGCGGCTATGGCTACACCTTC
V: TRBV19
D: -
size: -
length: 13
J: TRBJ1-2

CDR3: CASSLQGAQLNEQFF
DNA: TGCGCCAGCAGCTTACAGGGCGCCCAACTCAATGAGCAGTTCTTC
V: TRBV5-1
D: -
size: -
length: 15
J: TRBJ2-1

CDR3: CASRGETPAPYEQYF
DNA: TGTGCCAGCAGGGGGGAGACCCCCGCTCCCTACGAGCAGTACTTC
V: TRBV27
D: -
size: -
length: 15
J: TRBJ2-7

CDR3: CASSLGRGGRNTGELFF
DNA: TGTGCCAGCAGCTTGGGGCGCGGGGGGAGGAACACCGGGGAGCTGTTTTTT
V: TRBV5-4
D: TRBD2
size: -
length: 17
J: TRBJ2-2

CDR3: CASSSPNQPQHF
DNA: TGTGCCAGCAGTTCCCCCAATCAGCCCCAGCATTTT
V: TRBV28
D: -
size: -
length: 12
J: TRBJ1-5

CDR3: CASSLVGERGKLFF
DNA: TGTGCCAGCAGCTTAGTGGGGGAGCGTGGAAAACTGTTTTTT
V: TRBV7-9
D: -
size: -
length: 14
J: TRBJ1-4

CDR3: CASSLGLAGGGETQYF
DNA: TGTGCCAGCAGCTTGGGTCTAGCGGGAGGCGGGGAGACCCAGTACTTC
V: TRBV5-8
D: TRBD2
size: -
length: 16
J: TRBJ2-5

CDR3: CASSLGQSNTEAFF
DNA: TGTGCCAGCAGCTTAGGCCAATCGAACACTGAAGCTTTCTTT
V: TRBV7-2
D: -
size: -
length: 14
J: TRBJ1-1

CDR3: CASSQKTVLNTEAFF
DNA: TGTGCCAGCAGTCAAAAGACAGTTCTGAACACTGAAGCTTTCTTT
V: TRBV11-1
D: -
size: once
length: 15
J: TRBJ1-1

CDR3: CASSLGQTTSGANVLTF
DNA: TGCGCCAGCAGCTTGGGTCAGACCACCTCTGGGGCCAACGTCCTGACTTTC
V: TRBV5-1
D: -
size: -
length: 17
J: TRBJ2-6

CDR3: CASSLAGSGWGSPLHF
DNA: TGCGCCAGCAGCTTGGCGGGAAGCGGGTGGGGTTCACCCCTCCACTTT
V: TRBV5-1
D: -
size: -
length: 16
J: TRBJ1-6

CDR3: CASRLFGTSGGTDTQYF
DNA: TGTGCCAGCAGACTTTTCGGGACTAGCGGGGGCACAGATACGCAGTATTTT
V: TRBV28
D: TRBD2
size: -
length: 17
J: TRBJ2-3

CDR3: CASTQTGGYGYTF
DNA: TGTGCCAGCACCCAGACAGGGGGCTATGGCTACACCTTC
V: TRBV7-2
D: TRBD1
size: few
length: 13
J: TRBJ1-2

CDR3: CASSSRAYEQYF
DNA: TGCGCCAGCAGCTCCAGGGCCTACGAGCAGTACTTC
V: TRBV5-1
D: -
size: -
length: 12
J: TRBJ2-7

CDR3: CASSSLGRGQNTEAFF
DNA: TGTGCCAGCAGCTCCCTTGGTCGGGGGCAGAACACTGAAGCTTTCTTT
V: TRBV5-6
D: -
size: few
length: 16
J: TRBJ1-1

CDR3: CASRAGTGSGNTIYF
DNA: TGTGCCAGTAGGGCCGGGACAGGCTCTGGAAACACCATATATTTT
V: TRBV19
D: TRBD1
size: few
length: 15
J: TRBJ1-3

CDR3: CAWSVSTGPGWNTIYF
DNA: TGTGCCTGGAGTGTCTCCACAGGGCCCGGCTGGAACACCATATATTTT
V: TRBV30
D: -
size: -
length: 16
J: TRBJ1-3

CDR3: CASSLPGFRGYYTF
DNA: TGCGCCAGCAGCCTCCCTGGTTTCCGAGGATACTACACCTTC
V: TRBV5-1
D: -
size: -
length: 14
J: TRBJ1-2

CDR3: CASSLGPTQETQYF
DNA: TGTGCCAGCAGCTTAGGGCCGACCCAAGAGACCCAGTACTTC
V: TRBV7-3
D: -
size: -
length: 14
J: TRBJ2-5

CDR3: CASSIAASGYTF
DNA: TGTGCCAGTAGTATAGCTGCGTCTGGCTACACCTTC
V: TRBV19
D: -
size: once
length: 12
J: TRBJ1-2

CDR3: CAFGAFGGLNPYEQYF
DNA: TGTGCCTTTGGAGCCTTCGGGGGCCTAAACCCCTACGAGCAGTACTTC
V: TRBV30
D: -
size: -
length: 16
J: TRBJ2-7

CDR3: CASSSRELAGSYNEQFF
DNA: TGTGCCAGCAGCTCCCGAGAACTAGCGGGCTCCTACAATGAGCAGTTCTTC
V: TRBV7-9
D: TRBD2
size: -
length: 17
J: TRBJ2-1

CDR3: CASSYFEEQYF
DNA: TGTGCCAGCAGTTACTTTGAAGAGCAGTACTTC
V: TRBV6-5
D: -
size: -
length: 11
J: TRBJ2-7

CDR3: CASSLTWVGTEAFF
DNA: TGTGCCAGCAGTTTAACCTGGGTGGGCACTGAAGCTTTCTTT
V: TRBV28
D: -
size: -
length: 14
J: TRBJ1-1

CDR3: CASSIGGTGGTEAFF
DNA: TGTGCCAGTAGTATAGGCGGGACAGGGGGCACTGAAGCTTTCTTT
V: TRBV19
D: TRBD1
size: -
length: 15
J: TRBJ1-1

CDR3: CASSHLPDRGSNQPQHF
DNA: TGTGCCAGCAGCCACCTTCCGGACAGGGGAAGCAATCAGCCCCAGCATTTT
V: TRBV7-9
D: TRBD1
size: once
length: 17
J: TRBJ1-5

CDR3: CASSYSNLQGAAGYTF
DNA: TGTGCCAGCAGTTACTCGAATCTTCAGGGGGCAGCGGGCTACACCTTC
V: TRBV6-5
D: TRBD1
size: -
length: 16
J: TRBJ1-2

CDR3: CASSFQQGAMSGNTIYF
DNA: TGTGCCAGCTCGTTCCAACAGGGGGCCATGTCTGGAAACACCATATATTTT
V: TRBV18
D: TRBD1
size: -
length: 17
J: TRBJ1-3

CDR3: CATSRIDSLQFF
DNA: TGTGCCACCAGCAGAATTGACAGTTTACAGTTCTTC
V: TRBV15
D: -
size: -
length: 12
J: TRBJ2-1

CDR3: CASSRAGPGYEQYF
DNA: TGTGCCAGCAGTCGGGCAGGGCCAGGATACGAGCAGTACTTC
V: TRBV2
D: -
size: few
length: 14
J: TRBJ2-7

CDR3: CASSISDSNQPQHF
DNA: TGTGCCAGTAGTATCAGCGATAGCAATCAGCCCCAGCATTTT
V: TRBV19
D: -
size: once
length: 14
J: TRBJ1-5

CDR3: CASSQRTAYEAFF
DNA: TGTGCCAGCAGCCAGAGGACGGCCTATGAAGCTTTCTTT
V: TRBV16
D: -
size: -
length: 13
J: TRBJ1-1

CDR3: CASRGQYSNQPQHF
DNA: TGTGCCAGTCGAGGACAGTATAGCAATCAGCCCCAGCATTTT
V: TRBV19
D: -
size: once
length: 14
J: TRBJ1-5

CDR3: CTSSLRRQGKPNYGYTF
DNA: TGCACCAGCAGTCTCCGGCGACAGGGGAAACCTAACTATGGCTACACCTTC
V: TRBV1
D: -
size: -
length: 17
J: TRBJ1-2

CDR3: CASSPTGGNEKLFF
DNA: TGTGCCAGCAGTCCGACAGGGGGCAATGAAAAACTGTTTTTT
V: TRBV2
D: TRBD1
size: -
length: 14
J: TRBJ1-4

CDR3: CASSLAGVETQYF
DNA: TGTGCCAGCAGCTTAGCGGGGGTTGAGACCCAGTACTTC
V: TRBV7-9
D: -
size: -
length: 13
J: TRBJ2-5

CDR3: CASSLGWDLGSNEQYF
DNA: TGCGCCAGCAGCTTGGGATGGGACCTTGGGTCTAACGAGCAGTACTTC
V: TRBV5-1
D: -
size: -
length: 16
J: TRBJ2-7

CDR3: CASSLGGGREPQHF
DNA: TGTGCCAGCAGCCTTGGAGGGGGCAGGGAGCCCCAGCATTTT
V: TRBV5-6
D: TRBD1
size: -
length: 14
J: TRBJ1-5

CDR3: CASSPRDRGFEAFF
DNA: TGTGCCAGTAGCCCCCGGGACAGGGGCTTCGAAGCTTTCTTT
V: TRBV19
D: TRBD1
size: -
length: 14
J: TRBJ1-1

CDR3: CASSLADQQSGYTF
DNA: TGCGCCAGCAGCTTGGCCGACCAACAGAGTGGCTACACCTTC
V: TRBV5-1
D: -
size: once
length: 14
J: TRBJ1-2

CDR3: CASSLAVKTGEAFF
DNA: TGTGCCAGCAGCTTAGCGGTGAAGACAGGCGAAGCTTTCTTT
V: TRBV7-9
D: -
size: -
length: 14
J: TRBJ1-1

CDR3: CASRPNYRGPLAKNIQYF
DNA: TGTGCCAGCAGGCCCAACTATCGGGGGCCCCTAGCCAAAAACATTCAGTACTTC
V: TRBV11-2
D: -
size: -
length: 18
J: TRBJ2-4

CDR3: CASSAPTGLGTEAFF
DNA: TGTGCCAGCAGCGCACCTACAGGGCTGGGGACTGAAGCTTTCTTT
V: TRBV5-6
D: -
size: -
length: 15
J: TRBJ1-1

CDR3: CASSLEPSGDTQYF
DNA: TGTGCCAGCAGCTTAGAGCCTAGCGGAGATACGCAGTATTTT
V: TRBV11-2
D: TRBD2
size: -
length: 14
J: TRBJ2-3

CDR3: CASSPRVSGDDEQFF
DNA: TGTGCCAGCAGCCCCCGAGTGTCGGGCGACGATGAGCAGTTCTTC
V: TRBV5-4
D: -
size: -
length: 15
J: TRBJ2-1

CDR3: CSVEYRSIIGNTQYF
DNA: TGCAGCGTTGAATACAGAAGTATAATAGGTAATACGCAGTATTTT
V: TRBV29-1
D: -
size: -
length: 15
J: TRBJ2-3

CDR3: CASSGGLAGARNEQYF
DNA: TGCGCCAGCAGCGGGGGACTAGCGGGAGCTAGGAACGAGCAGTACTTC
V: TRBV5-1
D: TRBD2
size: -
length: 16
J: TRBJ2-7

CDR3: CASSQEGGTGVGETQYF
DNA: TGCGCCAGCAGCCAAGAAGGCGGGACAGGGGTCGGAGAGACCCAGTACTTC
V: TRBV4-1
D: TRBD1
size: -
length: 17
J: TRBJ2-5

CDR3: CASSGQGPLGEKLFF
DNA: TGTGCCAGCAGTGGACAGGGGCCCCTGGGGGAAAAACTGTTTTTT
V: TRBV6-1
D: TRBD1
size: -
length: 15
J: TRBJ1-4

CDR3: CASSSGGRYNEQFF
DNA: TGTGCCAGCAGTTCAGGGGGAAGGTACAATGAGCAGTTCTTC
V: TRBV6-5
D: TRBD1
size: -
length: 14
J: TRBJ2-1

CDR3: CASSFMTGVYEQYF
DNA: TGTGCCAGCAGTTTTATGACAGGAGTCTACGAGCAGTACTTC
V: TRBV27
D: -
size: -
length: 14
J: TRBJ2-7

CDR3: CSVETGQGRNGYTF
DNA: TGCAGCGTAGAGACTGGACAGGGGAGGAATGGCTACACCTTC
V: TRBV29-1
D: TRBD1
size: -
length: 14
J: TRBJ1-2

CDR3: CASSPHLTSGGEDTQYF
DNA: TGTGCCAGCAGTCCTCACCTCACTAGCGGGGGGGAAGATACGCAGTATTTT
V: TRBV7-9
D: TRBD2
size: -
length: 17
J: TRBJ2-3

CDR3: CASSLQQALLETQYF
DNA: TGTGCCAGCAGCCTCCAACAGGCATTACTAGAGACCCAGTACTTC
V: TRBV4-2
D: -
size: -
length: 15
J: TRBJ2-5

CDR3: CASSEGPHQYF
DNA: TGTGCCAGCAGCGAGGGGCCCCACCAGTACTTC
V: TRBV11-2
D: -
size: -
length: 11
J: TRBJ2-5

CDR3: CASSERQTNTGELFF
DNA: TGTGCCAGCAGTGAAAGACAGACGAACACCGGGGAGCTGTTTTTT
V: TRBV2
D: -
size: -
length: 15
J: TRBJ2-2

CDR3: CASSLGGNLHEQYF
DNA: TGTGCCAGCAGTTTGGGGGGAAATCTGCACGAGCAGTACTTC
V: TRBV6-5
D: -
size: once
length: 14
J: TRBJ2-7